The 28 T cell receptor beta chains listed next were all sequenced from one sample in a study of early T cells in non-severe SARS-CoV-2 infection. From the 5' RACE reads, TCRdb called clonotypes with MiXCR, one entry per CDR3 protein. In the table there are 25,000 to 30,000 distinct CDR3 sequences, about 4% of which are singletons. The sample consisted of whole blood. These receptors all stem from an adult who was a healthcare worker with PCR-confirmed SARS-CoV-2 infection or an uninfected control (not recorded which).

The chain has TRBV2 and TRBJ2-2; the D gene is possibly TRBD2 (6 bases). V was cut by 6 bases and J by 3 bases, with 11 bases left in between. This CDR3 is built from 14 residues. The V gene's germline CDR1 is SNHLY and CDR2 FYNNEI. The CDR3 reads CASSPGLYTGELFF. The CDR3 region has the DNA TGTGCCAGCAGCCCGGGACTTTACACCGGGGAGCTGTTTTTT.

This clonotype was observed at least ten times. The CDR3 DNA is TGCGCCAGCAGCGTGACAGTCCAAGAGACCCAGTACTTC. Translated, it gives CASSVTVQETQYF. The chain couples TRBV5-1 to TRBJ2-5; tentatively, D is TRBD1 (5 bases). From germline, CDR1 is SGHRS and CDR2 YFSETQ. This CDR3 region has 13 residues. Trimming removed 4 bases at V and 1 base at J, with 8 bases between.

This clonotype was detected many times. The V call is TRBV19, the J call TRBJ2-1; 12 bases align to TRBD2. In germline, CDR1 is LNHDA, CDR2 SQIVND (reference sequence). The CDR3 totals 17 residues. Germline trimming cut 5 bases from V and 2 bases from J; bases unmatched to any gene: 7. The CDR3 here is CASSSRTSGIAYNEQFF. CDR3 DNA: TGTGCCAGTAGTTCTAGGACTAGCGGGATCGCCTACAATGAGCAGTTCTTC.

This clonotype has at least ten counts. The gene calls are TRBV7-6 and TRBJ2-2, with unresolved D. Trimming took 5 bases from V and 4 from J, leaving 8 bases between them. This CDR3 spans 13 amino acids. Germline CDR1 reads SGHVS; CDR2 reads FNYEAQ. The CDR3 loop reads CASSPIGTGELFF. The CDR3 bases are TGTGCCAGCAGCCCCATTGGCACCGGGGAGCTGTTTTTT.

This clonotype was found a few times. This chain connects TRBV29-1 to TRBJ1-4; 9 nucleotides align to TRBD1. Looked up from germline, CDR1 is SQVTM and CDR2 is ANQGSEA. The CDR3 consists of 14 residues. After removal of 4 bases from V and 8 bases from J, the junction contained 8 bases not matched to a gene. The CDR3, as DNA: TGCAGCGTTGGTCCGGGACAGGGACGCGAAAAACTGTTTTTT. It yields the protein CSVGPGQGREKLFF.

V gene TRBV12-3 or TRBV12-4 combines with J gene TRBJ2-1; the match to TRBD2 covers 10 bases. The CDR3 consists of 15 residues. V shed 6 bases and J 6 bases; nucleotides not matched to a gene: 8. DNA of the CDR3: TGTGCCAGCAGATCGAGCGGGGGGGCAGGCAATGAGCAGTTCTTC. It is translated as CASRSSGGAGNEQFF.

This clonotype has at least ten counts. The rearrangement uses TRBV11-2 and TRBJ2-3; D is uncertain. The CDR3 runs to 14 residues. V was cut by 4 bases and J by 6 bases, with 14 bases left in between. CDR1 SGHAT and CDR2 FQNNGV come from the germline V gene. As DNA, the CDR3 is TGTGCCAGCAGCTCCAGATCCTTGGGGGATACGCAGTATTTT. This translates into CASSSRSLGDTQYF.

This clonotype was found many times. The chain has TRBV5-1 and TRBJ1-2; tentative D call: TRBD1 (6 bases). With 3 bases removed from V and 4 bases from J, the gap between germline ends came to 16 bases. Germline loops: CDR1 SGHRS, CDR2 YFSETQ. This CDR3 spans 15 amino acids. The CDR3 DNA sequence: TGCGCCAGCAGCTCAACAGGGTTAATTTCCTATGGCTACACCTTC. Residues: CASSSTGLISYGYTF.

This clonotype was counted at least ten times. The chain's CDR3 is CASSPGLADEQFF. CDR3 bases: TGTGCCAGCTCACCCGGGCTCGCGGATGAGCAGTTCTTC. The genes are TRBV18 and TRBJ2-1; no definite D call. CDR3 length equals 13 residues. With 3 bases removed from V and 8 bases from J, the gap between germline ends came to 11 bases. Germline assignment: CDR1 KGHSH and CDR2 LQKENI.

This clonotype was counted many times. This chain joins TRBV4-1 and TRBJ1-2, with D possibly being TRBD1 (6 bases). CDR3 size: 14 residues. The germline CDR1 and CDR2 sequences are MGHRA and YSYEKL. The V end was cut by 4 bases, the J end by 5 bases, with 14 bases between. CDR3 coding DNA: TGCGCCAGCAGCCGCGCCCCAGGGGAGTATGGCTACACCTTC. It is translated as CASSRAPGEYGYTF.

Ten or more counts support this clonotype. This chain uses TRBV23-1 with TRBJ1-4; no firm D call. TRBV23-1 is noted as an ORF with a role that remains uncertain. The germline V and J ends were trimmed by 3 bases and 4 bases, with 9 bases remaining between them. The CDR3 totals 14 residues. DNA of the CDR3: TGCGCCAGCAGTCAGCCCGACCGTAATGAAAAACTGTTTTTT. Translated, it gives CASSQPDRNEKLFF.

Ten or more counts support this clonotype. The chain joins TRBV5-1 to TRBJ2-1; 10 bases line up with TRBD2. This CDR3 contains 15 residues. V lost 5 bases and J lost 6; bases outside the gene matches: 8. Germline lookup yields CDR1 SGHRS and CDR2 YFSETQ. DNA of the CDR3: TGCGCCAGCAGGTTCGGACTAGCGGAGGCCAATGAGCAGTTCTTC. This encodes CASRFGLAEANEQFF.

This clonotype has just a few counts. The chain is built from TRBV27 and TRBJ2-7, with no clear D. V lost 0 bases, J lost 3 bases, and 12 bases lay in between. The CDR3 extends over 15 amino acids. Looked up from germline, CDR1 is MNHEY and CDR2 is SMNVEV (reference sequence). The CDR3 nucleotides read TGTGCCAGCAGTTTATCGTCACCCGGTCTCTACGAGCAGTACTTC. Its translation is CASSLSSPGLYEQYF.

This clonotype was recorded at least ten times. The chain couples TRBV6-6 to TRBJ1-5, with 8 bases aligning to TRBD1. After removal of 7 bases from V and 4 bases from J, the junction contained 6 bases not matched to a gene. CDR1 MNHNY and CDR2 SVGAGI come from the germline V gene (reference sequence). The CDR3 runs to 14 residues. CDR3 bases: TGTGCCAGCACCCAGGGACAGGCTAATCAGCCCCAGCATTTT. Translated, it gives CASTQGQANQPQHF.

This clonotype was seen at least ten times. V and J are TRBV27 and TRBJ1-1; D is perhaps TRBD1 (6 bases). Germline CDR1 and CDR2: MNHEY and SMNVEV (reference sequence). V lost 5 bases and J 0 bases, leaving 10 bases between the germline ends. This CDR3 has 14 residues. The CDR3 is CASSPGTLNTEAFF. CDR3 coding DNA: TGTGCCAGCAGTCCCGGGACATTGAACACTGAAGCTTTCTTT.

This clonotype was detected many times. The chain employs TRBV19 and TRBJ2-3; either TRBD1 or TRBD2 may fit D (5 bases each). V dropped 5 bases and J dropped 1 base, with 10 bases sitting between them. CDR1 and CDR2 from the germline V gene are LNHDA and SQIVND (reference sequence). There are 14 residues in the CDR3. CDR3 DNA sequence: TGTGCCAGTAGTCTGGGACGCCGCACAGATACGCAGTATTTT. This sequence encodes CASSLGRRTDTQYF.

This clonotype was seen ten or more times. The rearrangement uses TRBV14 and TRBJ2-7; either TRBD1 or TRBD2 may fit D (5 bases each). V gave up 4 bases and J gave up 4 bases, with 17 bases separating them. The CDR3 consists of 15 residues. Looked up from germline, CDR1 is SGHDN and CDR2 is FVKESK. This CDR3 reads CASSPPGTGIYEQYF. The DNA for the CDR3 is TGTGCCAGCAGCCCACCCGGGACGGGGATTTACGAGCAGTACTTC.

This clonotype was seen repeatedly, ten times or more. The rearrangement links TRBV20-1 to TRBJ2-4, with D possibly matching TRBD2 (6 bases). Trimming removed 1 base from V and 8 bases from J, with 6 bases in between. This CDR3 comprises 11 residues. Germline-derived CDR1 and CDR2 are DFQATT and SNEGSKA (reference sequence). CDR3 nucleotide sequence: TGCAGTGCTAGAGGGGGGGACATTCAGTACTTC. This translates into CSARGGDIQYF.

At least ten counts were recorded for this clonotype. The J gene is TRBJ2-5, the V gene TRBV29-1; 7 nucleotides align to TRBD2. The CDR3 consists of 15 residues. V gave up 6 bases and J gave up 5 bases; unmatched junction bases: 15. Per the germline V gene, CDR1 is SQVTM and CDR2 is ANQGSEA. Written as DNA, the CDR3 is TGCAGCGTCTCGGGCGGGGCTAGCGGCTGGGAGACCCAGTACTTC. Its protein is CSVSGGASGWETQYF.

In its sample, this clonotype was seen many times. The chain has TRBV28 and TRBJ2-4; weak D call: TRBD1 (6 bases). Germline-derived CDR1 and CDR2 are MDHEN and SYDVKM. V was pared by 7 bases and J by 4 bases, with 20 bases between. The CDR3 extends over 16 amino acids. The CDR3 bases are TGTGCCAGCATAGGGGGTGGGTCAGGCCTGAAAAACATTCAGTACTTC. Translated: CASIGGGSGLKNIQYF.

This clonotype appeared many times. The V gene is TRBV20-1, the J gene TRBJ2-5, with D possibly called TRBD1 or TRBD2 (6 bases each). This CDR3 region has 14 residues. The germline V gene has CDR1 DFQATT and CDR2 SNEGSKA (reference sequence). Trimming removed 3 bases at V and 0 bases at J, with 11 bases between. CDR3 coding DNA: TGCAGTGCTAGTGGGGGGCGAGACCAAGAGACCCAGTACTTC. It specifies CSASGGRDQETQYF.

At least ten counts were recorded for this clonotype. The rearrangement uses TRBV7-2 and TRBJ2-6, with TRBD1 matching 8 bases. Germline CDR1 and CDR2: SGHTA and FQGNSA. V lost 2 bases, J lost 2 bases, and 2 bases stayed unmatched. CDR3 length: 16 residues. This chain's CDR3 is CASSLSGGAGANVLTF. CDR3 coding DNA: TGTGCCAGCAGCTTATCAGGGGGCGCTGGGGCCAACGTCCTGACTTTC.

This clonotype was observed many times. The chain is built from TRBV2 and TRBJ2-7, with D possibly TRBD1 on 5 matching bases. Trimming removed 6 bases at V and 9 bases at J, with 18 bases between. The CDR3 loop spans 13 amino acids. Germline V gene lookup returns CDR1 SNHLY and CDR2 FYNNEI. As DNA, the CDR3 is TGTGCCAGCAGCCCGCAACGCTACCAGGGGCAGTACTTC. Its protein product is CASSPQRYQGQYF.

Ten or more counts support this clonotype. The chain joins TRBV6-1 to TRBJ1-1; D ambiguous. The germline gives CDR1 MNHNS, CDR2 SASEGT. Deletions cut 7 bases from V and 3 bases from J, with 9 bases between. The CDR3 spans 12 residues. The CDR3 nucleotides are TGTGCCAGCACCCCGAGTCACACTGAAGCTTTCTTT. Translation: CASTPSHTEAFF.

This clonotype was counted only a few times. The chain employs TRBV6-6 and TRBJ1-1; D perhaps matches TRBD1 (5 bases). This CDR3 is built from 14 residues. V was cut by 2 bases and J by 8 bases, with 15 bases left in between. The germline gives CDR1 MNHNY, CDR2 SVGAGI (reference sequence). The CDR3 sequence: CASSYGWGVGEAFF. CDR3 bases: TGTGCCAGCAGTTACGGATGGGGGGTCGGGGAAGCTTTCTTT.

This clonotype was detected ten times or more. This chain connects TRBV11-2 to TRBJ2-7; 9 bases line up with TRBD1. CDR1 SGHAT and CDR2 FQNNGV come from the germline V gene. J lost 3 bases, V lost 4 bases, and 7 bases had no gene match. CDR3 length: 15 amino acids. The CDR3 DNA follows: TGTGCCAGCAGCTCTTCCGGGACAGGGATCTACGAGCAGTACTTC. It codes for CASSSSGTGIYEQYF.

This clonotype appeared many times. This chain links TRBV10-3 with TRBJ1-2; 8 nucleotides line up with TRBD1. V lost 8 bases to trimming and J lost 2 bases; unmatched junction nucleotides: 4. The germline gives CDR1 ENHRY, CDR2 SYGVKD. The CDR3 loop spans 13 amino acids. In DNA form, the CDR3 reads TGTGCCATCGGGCAGGGGGCCAACTATGGCTACACCTTC. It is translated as CAIGQGANYGYTF.

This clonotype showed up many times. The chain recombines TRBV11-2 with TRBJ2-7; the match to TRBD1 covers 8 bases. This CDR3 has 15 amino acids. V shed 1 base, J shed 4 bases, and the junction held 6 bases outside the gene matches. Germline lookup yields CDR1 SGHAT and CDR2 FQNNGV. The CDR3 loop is CASSLVPTGGYEQYF. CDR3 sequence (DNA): TGTGCCAGCAGCTTAGTTCCAACAGGGGGGTACGAGCAGTACTTC.